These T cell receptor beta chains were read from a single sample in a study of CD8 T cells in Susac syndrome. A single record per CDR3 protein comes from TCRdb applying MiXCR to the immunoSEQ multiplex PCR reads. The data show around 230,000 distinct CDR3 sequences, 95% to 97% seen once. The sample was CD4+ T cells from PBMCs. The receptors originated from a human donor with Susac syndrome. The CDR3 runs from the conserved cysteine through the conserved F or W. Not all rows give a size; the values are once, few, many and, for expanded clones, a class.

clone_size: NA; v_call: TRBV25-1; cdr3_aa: CASSDPPGRPLYEQYF
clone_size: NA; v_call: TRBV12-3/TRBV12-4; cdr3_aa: CASSPQTLTSVNYEQYF
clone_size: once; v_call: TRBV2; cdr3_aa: CATKKDPGQGVRDTQYF
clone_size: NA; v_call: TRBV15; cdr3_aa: CATSRETRGEQYF
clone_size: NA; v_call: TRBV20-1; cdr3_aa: CSARGGDSNQPQHF
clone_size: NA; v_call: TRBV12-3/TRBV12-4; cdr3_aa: CASTIQGRPETQYF
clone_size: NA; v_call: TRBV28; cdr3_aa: CASSPSGTGYSGNTIYF
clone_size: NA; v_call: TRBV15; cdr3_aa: CATSGLGAGSYGYTF
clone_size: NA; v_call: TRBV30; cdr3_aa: CAWSVQRGGVGTDTQYF
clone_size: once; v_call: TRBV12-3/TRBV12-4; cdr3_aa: CASSLAGQGASEQYF
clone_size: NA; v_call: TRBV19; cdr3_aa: CASTRDILYGYTF
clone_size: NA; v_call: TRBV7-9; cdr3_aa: CASTGTGPTQYF
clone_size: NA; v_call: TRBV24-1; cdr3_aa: CATSDSYSTTPSEQFF
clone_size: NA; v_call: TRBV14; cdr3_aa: CASSQELGQNLF
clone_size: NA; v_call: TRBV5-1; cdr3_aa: CASSWGAAGVTADTQYF
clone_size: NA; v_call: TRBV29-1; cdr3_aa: CSVVGQAGETQYF
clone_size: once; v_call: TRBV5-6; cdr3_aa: CASSVLSRGVTEAFF
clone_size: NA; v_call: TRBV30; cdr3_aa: CAWSSAGGLNTEAFF
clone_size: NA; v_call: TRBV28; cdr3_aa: CASSLQDRKNTQYF
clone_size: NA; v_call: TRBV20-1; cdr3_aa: CSGLAGGEQETQYF
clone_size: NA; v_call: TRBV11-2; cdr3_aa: CASSPRGGTGAQYF
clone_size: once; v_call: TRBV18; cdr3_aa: CASSRVGDTEAFF
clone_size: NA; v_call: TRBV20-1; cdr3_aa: CSASGGRSSYEQYF
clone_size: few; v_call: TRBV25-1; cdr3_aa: CASSASSTDTQYF
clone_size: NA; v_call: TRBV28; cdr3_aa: CGSIGTNTGELFF
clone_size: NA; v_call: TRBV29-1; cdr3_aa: CSVAIGTVNTEAFF
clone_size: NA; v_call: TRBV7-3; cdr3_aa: CASSLGTSRATDTQYF
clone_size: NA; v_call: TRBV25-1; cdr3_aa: CASSESHASHQPQHF
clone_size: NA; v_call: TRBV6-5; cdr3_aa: CASSYNQGARTEAFF
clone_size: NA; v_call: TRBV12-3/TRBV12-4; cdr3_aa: CASIPALGTSGRNEQFF
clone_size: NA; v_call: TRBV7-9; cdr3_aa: CASSLRSTDEQYF
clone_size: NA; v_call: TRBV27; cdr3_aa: CASSLVGLAGLRAYEQYF
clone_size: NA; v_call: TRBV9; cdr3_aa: CASSPRGLAVNIQYF
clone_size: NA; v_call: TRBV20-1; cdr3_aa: CSASLPGQGLAFF
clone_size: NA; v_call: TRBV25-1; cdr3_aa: CASFGGNWYNEQFF
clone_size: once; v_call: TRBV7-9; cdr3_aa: CASSLEAATNTEAFF
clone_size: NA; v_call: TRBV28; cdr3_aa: CASSQDRGKNIQYF
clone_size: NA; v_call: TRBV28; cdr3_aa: CASSFAGARQFF
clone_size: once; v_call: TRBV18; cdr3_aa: CASSQGAGETYEQYF
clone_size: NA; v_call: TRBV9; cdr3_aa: CASSVASVNEQFF
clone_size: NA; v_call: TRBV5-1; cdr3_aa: CASSLESPRETQYF
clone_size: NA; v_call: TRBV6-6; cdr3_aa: CASLRRDYNEQFF
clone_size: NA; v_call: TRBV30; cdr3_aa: CAWSGNWAPLHF
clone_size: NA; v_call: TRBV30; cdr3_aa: CAWSAQGRGSTNEKLFF
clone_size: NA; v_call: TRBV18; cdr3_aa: CASSPIGGFMNTEAFF
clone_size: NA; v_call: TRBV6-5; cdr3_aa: CASSYSIPGLHTEAFF
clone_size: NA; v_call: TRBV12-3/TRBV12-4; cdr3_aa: CASSPWAGGPYEQYF
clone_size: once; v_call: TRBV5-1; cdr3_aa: CASSFRTGIDEQYF
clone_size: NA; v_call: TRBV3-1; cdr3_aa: CASSQRTSPNGEQYF
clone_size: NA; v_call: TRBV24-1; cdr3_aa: CATAPGQVFTGELFF
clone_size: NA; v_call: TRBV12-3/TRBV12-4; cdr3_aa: CASSLASLSDYNEQFF
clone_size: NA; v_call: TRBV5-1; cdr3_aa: CASSGGFYNEQFF
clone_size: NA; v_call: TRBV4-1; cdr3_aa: CASSQPAGQLSYEQYF
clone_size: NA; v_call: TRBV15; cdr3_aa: CATSRDRVYNEQFF
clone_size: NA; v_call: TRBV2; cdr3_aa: CASSAETANTEAFF
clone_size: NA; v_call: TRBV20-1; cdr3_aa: CSAGRESYNEQFF
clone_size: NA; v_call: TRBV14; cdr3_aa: CASSQGRNEQFF
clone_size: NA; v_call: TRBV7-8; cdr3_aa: CASSLPSRETQYF
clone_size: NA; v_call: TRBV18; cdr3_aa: CASSPGLGQLGYNEQFF